This is a list of T cell receptor beta chains from one sample in a study of PD-1 blockade in classical Hodgkin lymphoma. Generated by immunoSEQ multiplex PCR, the TCRdb table keeps only in-frame clones and is missing some. The sample lists around 17,000 clones, around 80% occurring once. The input for sequencing was CD4+ T cells from blood, taken before the fourth cycle of nivolumab. The receptors shown here come from a human donor with classical Hodgkin lymphoma. Each CDR3 is given with its conserved first and last residue. A D gene is named only where the DNA matches it firmly. Clone size is not always given. Where it is, it says once, few, many or a class for expanded clones.

v_gene	j_gene	d_gene	abundance	CDR3nt	CDR3aa
TRBV6-5	TRBJ1-4	-	-	TGTGCCAGCAGTTACTCGGACGGAACTAATGAAAAACTGTTTTTT	CASSYSDGTNEKLFF
TRBV5-4	TRBJ2-5	-	-	TGTGCCAGCAGCCCGAGAGTAGCGGAAGAGACCCAGTACTTC	CASSPRVAEETQYF
TRBV28	TRBJ2-7	-	-	TGTGCCAGCAGTTCCCCCGGGGAGAGCTCCTACGAGCAGTACTTC	CASSSPGESSYEQYF
TRBV6-1	TRBJ1-1	TRBD1	once	TGTGCCAGCAGTGAAACAGGGGTGGCTTTCTTT	CASSETGVAFF
TRBV4-2	TRBJ2-2	TRBD2	-	TGTGCCAGCAGCCAACCTAACGCCGGGACTAGCGGGAACACCGGGGAGCTGTTTTTT	CASSQPNAGTSGNTGELFF
TRBV9	TRBJ2-1	TRBD2	-	TGTGCCAGCAGCTCAGGGAGCGGGGTTCTAAGAAGTACCAATGAGCAGTTCTTC	CASSSGSGVLRSTNEQFF
TRBV4-1	TRBJ1-4	-	-	TGCGCCAGCAGCCACGCCACGGACCCAAGTAATAATGAAAAACTGTTTTTT	CASSHATDPSNNEKLFF
TRBV2	TRBJ2-7	-	-	TGTGCCAGCAGTTACTACTACGAGCAGTACTTC	CASSYYYEQYF
TRBV7-8	TRBJ2-7	TRBD2	-	TGTGCCAGCAGCCACACTAGCGGGAGCTCCTACGAGCAGTACTTC	CASSHTSGSSYEQYF
TRBV6-1	TRBJ2-5	TRBD2	-	TGTGCCAGCAGTGAAGCGGTACCGGGACTAGCGATTGAAGAGACCCAGTACTTC	CASSEAVPGLAIEETQYF
TRBV14	TRBJ2-7	TRBD2	-	TGTGCCAGCAGCCTGGGACTAGCGGGAGTTGCCGAGCAGTACTTC	CASSLGLAGVAEQYF
TRBV6-1	TRBJ2-7	-	-	TGTGCCAGCAGTGGACGGACCAACTCCTACGAGCAGTACTTC	CASSGRTNSYEQYF
TRBV5-1	TRBJ2-7	TRBD1	-	TGCGCCAGCAGCTACGTGAGGGGACAGGGGAAGAATTTGGGGGAGCAGTACTTC	CASSYVRGQGKNLGEQYF
TRBV19	TRBJ1-2	-	few	TGTGCCAGTACCTCCCGGGCACCTTTGCTTGGCTACACCTTC	CASTSRAPLLGYTF
TRBV27	TRBJ2-3	TRBD2	-	TGTGCCAGCAGTCCGACTAGCGAAAGTAGGAGAGATACGCAGTATTTT	CASSPTSESRRDTQYF